The T cell receptor beta chain described here comes from a study of blood T cells in healthy people across ages. Study findings and constraints: Diversity was higher, and naive CD4+ cells more numerous, in long-lived donors than in aged donors.

It was with a sample-barcoded 5' primer and a J-beta primer mix that a second PCR of about 6 to 12 cycles was run. One entry per CDR3 protein, called by TCRdb with MiXCR from the 5' RACE reads. Of some 670,000 distinct CDR3 sequences listed, 52% were seen once; the top ten hold about 13%. This clonotype came up many times. Its specificity is unknown. Trimming pared 9 bases from V and 2 bases from J, leaving 13 bases between. The CDR3 is made up of 13 amino acids. CDR1 and CDR2 (germline): MNHNY, SVGAGI (reference sequence). The sequencing sample was made of blood. This sequence originates from a woman of 80 years or more in good health. The chain combines TRBV6-6 with TRBJ2-5; possible D gene TRBD2, 6 bases. CDR3 nucleotide sequence: TGTGCCAGTTCCGGGGGTCGACAAGAGACCCAGTACTTC. Amino acids: CASSGGRQETQYF.